This T cell receptor (beta chain) was found in a study of graft-versus-host responses after intestinal transplantation (dated by TCRdb to the early 2020s). The study in broad terms: The transplants that recipients received were multivisceral, liver-intestinal, or isolated intestinal. A peak of at least 4% donor T cells among recipient peripheral blood mononuclear cells was the definition used for donor T cell macrochimerism. To identify alloreactive clones, pre-transplant mixed lymphocyte reaction products were sequenced and then compared with unstimulated pre-transplant donor and recipient T cells. Graft-versus-host and host-versus-graft alloreactive T cell clones were tracked in the graft, circulation and bone marrow after intestinal transplantation using bulk TCR-beta CDR3 sequencing. Samples from three later patients were sequenced in-house on an Illumina MiSeq with MiXCR processing rather than by the commercial service. The cohort enrolled 20 to 30 intestinal transplant recipients including one retransplant, and 3 patients lacking pretransplant specimens were excluded. Anti-thymocyte globulin induction was given to all recipients, followed by maintenance tacrolimus and steroids for 2 to 4 years. Study-level results and caveats: Early after transplant, declines in HvG clones were associated with peak levels of circulating GvH clones. GvH clones turned up in recipient bone marrow, with some appearing earlier in ileal mucosa or blood, a pattern consistent with an intestinal mucosal origin. Patients with donor T cell macrochimerism had high GvH to HvG T cell clonal ratios in their allografts. The relatively low number and heterogeneity of intestinal transplant patients limited the conclusions.

Per the publication, the time point label means: cells obtained before transplantation from donor or recipient. In mixed lymphocyte reactions, about 200,000 CFSE-labeled pre-transplant responders were plated with about 200,000 irradiated violet-dye-labeled stimulators and cultured for about 6 days. After the mixed lymphocyte reaction, proliferating CD3+CD4+CFSE-low and CD3+CD8+CFSE-low responder cells were FACS-sorted on a BD Influx sorter. For CDR1 and CDR2, the germline V gene (reference sequence) lists MNHNY and SVGAGI. The cysteine opens and the phenylalanine closes a CDR3 of 14 amino acids. Only CDR3 DNA is held: 42 bases, read in frame from base 1. The junction shows trimming of 2 bases on V and 9 bases on J, plus 17 bases between the germline ends. The library was generated by the immunoSEQ multiplex PCR assay. For most patients, genomic DNA was isolated using the Qiagen DNeasy Blood and Tissue Kit and was shipped frozen to Adaptive Biotechnologies for TCR sequencing. High-throughput TCR-beta CDR3 sequencing of genomic DNA from most patients was performed by Adaptive Biotechnologies. The authors' analysis ran thus. Adaptive's ImmunoSEQ software supplied the TCR sequencing data for 18 patients, while MiXCR and VDJtools were used to process a few other patients. To correct CD4 versus CD8 sorting errors, any sequence found in both subsets at a frequency ratio below 5:1 was removed. CDR3 nucleotide sequences shared between donor and recipient were removed because their origin could not be assigned. To count as alloreactive, a clone needed at least 2-fold expansion over unstimulated cells and a minimum CFSE-low frequency of 0.002% (template counts) or 0.001% (read counts). Mappable clones were those detected in sequenced pre-transplant spleen, lymph node, or MLR CFSE-low populations of the donor or recipient. The cumulative frequency of alloreactive clones was calculated as a percentage of all sequences, weighted by copy number. TCRdb provides this immuneACCESS table in a form limited to in-frame rearrangements. Some clones are lacking; in checked studies, under half of them reflect an unresolved V gene, and why the rest are absent is not known. The D gene and trimming were derived from the DNA, and the V and J assignments and clone size from that table. The sample table records about 12,000 clones; 35% of these occur just once. The ten largest clonotypes hold around 3% of the sample.

Note on this clone: It has no much larger one-base neighbor in the sample; base qualities were not kept.

This chain joins TRBV6-6 to TRBJ2-7; the D gene is perhaps TRBD1 or TRBD2, each of them matching over 5 bases. This TCR was recovered from a human patient who received an intestinal transplant. Sequencing used alloreactive CD8+ T cells from a mixed lymphocyte reaction culture, obtained before intestinal transplant. This specimen's cell subset or site label, interpreted: CFSE-low proliferating T cells sorted from approximately six-day pre-transplant mixed lymphocyte reaction (GvH or HvG direction). The base sequence is TGTGCCAGCAGTTACCGGGGACCGTATCCGTGGCAGTACTTC. Translation gives CASSYRGPYPWQYF.